One sample yielded the 14 T cell receptor beta chains listed below, sequenced in a study of post-analysis software for immune sequencing data. Antigen specificity for these receptors is unknown. Libraries were made from TCR beta cDNA, and they carried unique molecular identifiers. TCRdb redid the calling of the PCR reads with MiXCR, one entry per CDR3 protein. This sample has about 200,000 distinct CDR3 sequences, with around 30% found just once. General study results and limits: The study found TRBV5-6, TRBV5-1 and TRBV20-1 among about five TRBV segments more frequent in patients than controls.

What was sequenced was blood. These receptors all stem from a girl aged 2 to 17 with multiple sclerosis.

On this clonotype itself: A single base separates this from a much larger clone, so it may be a read error. This chain joins TRBV5-1 and TRBJ2-1, with 11 nucleotides matching TRBD2. Germline lookup yields CDR1 SGHRS and CDR2 YFSETQ. With V trimmed by 4 bases and J by 12 bases, 15 bases remained unmatched. The CDR3 is 16 amino acids. The CDR3 is CASSDLAGGPSHGQFF. The CDR3 DNA is TGCGCCAGCAGCGATTTAGCGGGGGGGCCGAGTCATGGGCAGTTCTTC.

Concerning this clonotype: Since a much larger clone is just one base distant, this may be a read error. The gene calls are TRBV4-2 and TRBJ2-5; 8 bases map to TRBD2. The J call could be wrong; TRBJ2-7 is a better fit for the DNA end. This CDR3 has 14 residues. Germline V gene data show CDR1 as LGHNA and CDR2 as YNFKEQ. The CDR3 coding sequence is TGTGCCAGCAGCCAGAGGACTAGCCGCTGCGAGCAGTACTTC. This sequence encodes CASSQRTSRCEQYF.

This chain uses TRBV7-9 with TRBJ2-1, with 8 bases aligning to TRBD1. The CDR3 consists of 15 residues. V shed 5 bases and J 5 bases; nucleotides not matched to a gene: 8. Germline-derived CDR1 and CDR2 are SEHNR and FQNEAQ (reference sequence). The CDR3 coding sequence is TGTGCCAGCAGCCTTCAGGGGGCCACGGACAATGAGCAGTTCTTC. This encodes CASSLQGATDNEQFF.

This clonotype has at least ten counts. The chain joins TRBV20-1 to TRBJ2-7; TRBD2 is a possible D gene (5 bases). The CDR3 consists of 12 residues. Trimming left V 5 bases short and J 0 bases short, with 8 bases between. Germline CDR1 reads DFQATT; CDR2 reads SNEGSKA (reference sequence). The CDR3 DNA is TGCAGTGCTGTCCGGGACTCCTACGAGCAGTACTTC. Its protein is CSAVRDSYEQYF.

This clonotype showed up just a few times. V is TRBV12-3 or TRBV12-4 and J is TRBJ1-1; D unclear. The CDR3 sequence is 14 residues long. Trimming shortened V by 5 bases and J by 0 bases, and 10 bases separated the two germline ends. CDR3 coding DNA: TGTGCCAGCAGTCCACGGTTGATGAACACTGAAGCTTTCTTT. This codes for CASSPRLMNTEAFF.

The chain is built from TRBV4-2 and TRBJ2-5; possible D gene TRBD2, 5 bases. TRBJ2-7 matches the DNA end more closely, so the J call is doubtful. The CDR3 runs to 13 residues. Germline assignment: CDR1 LGHNA and CDR2 YNFKEQ. CDR3 sequence (DNA): TGTGCCAGCTCTCGGGAATACCAATACGAGCAGTACTTC. Protein: CASSREYQYEQYF.

This clonotype was counted at least ten times. The rearrangement joins TRBV11-1 to TRBJ2-7; 8 bases are a match to TRBD2. CDR3 length equals 17 residues. Looked up from germline, CDR1 is SGHAT and CDR2 is FQDESV (reference sequence). V gave up 1 base and J gave up 5 bases; unmatched junction bases: 13. The CDR3 here is CASSLDLGLALANEQYF. In DNA, the CDR3 is TGTGCCAGCAGCTTAGACCTCGGACTAGCCCTCGCGAACGAGCAGTACTTC.

This clonotype came up many times. The chain links TRBV3-1 to TRBJ2-1; TRBD1 or TRBD2 may be the D gene (5 bases each). From germline, CDR1 is LGHDT and CDR2 YNNKEL (reference sequence). V was pared by 0 bases and J by 4 bases, with 13 bases between. There are 16 residues in the CDR3. The CDR3 sequence is CASSQEGVTTYNEQFF. CDR3 DNA: TGTGCCAGCAGCCAAGAGGGGGTGACGACTTACAATGAGCAGTTCTTC.

A few counts support this clonotype. The chain couples TRBV12-3 or TRBV12-4 to TRBJ2-3, with D possibly being TRBD2 (6 bases). CDR3 length equals 15 residues. V gave up 5 bases and J gave up 4 bases, with 16 bases separating them. The CDR3 is CASSPTRWSADTQYF. The CDR3 DNA is TGTGCCAGCAGTCCGACTAGGTGGAGCGCAGATACGCAGTATTTT.

This clonotype was seen many times. The rearrangement joins TRBV29-1 to TRBJ2-1; D is unclear. This CDR3 contains 13 residues. V lost 4 bases, J lost 0 bases, and 7 bases lay in between. CDR1 and CDR2 from the germline V gene are SQVTM and ANQGSEA. The CDR3 protein is CSVVSSSYNEQFF. Written as DNA, the CDR3 is TGCAGCGTTGTTTCGAGCTCCTACAATGAGCAGTTCTTC.

This clonotype was picked up a small number of times. The J gene is TRBJ1-1, the V gene TRBV28, with 7 positions matching TRBD1. The CDR3 extends over 12 amino acids. V shed 3 bases, J shed 6 bases, and the junction held 1 base outside the gene matches. The germline gives CDR1 MDHEN, CDR2 SYDVKM. The CDR3 protein is CASSFTGAEAFF. CDR3 bases: TGTGCCAGCAGTTTCACAGGGGCTGAAGCTTTCTTT.

Only one count was recorded for this clonotype. Its ends do not fully match the called genes, so a read error is possible. The chain couples TRBV4-2 to TRBJ1-1, with D perhaps matching TRBD1 (6 bases). The CDR3 runs 18 residues. Per the germline V gene, CDR1 is LGHNA and CDR2 is YNFKEQ. The CDR3 DNA reads as TGTGCCAGCAACCAAGACTTAACAGGGTTAACTATGAACACTGAAGCTTTCTTT. It is translated as CASNQDLTGLTMNTEAFF.

There are a few counts of this clonotype. CDR3 sequence: CASSLKLAGAGDTQYF. The CDR3 bases are TGTGCCAGCAGCCTAAAGCTAGCGGGGGCTGGAGATACGCAGTATTTT. The rearrangement joins TRBV7-2 to TRBJ2-3; 10 bases align to TRBD2. The CDR3 sequence is 16 residues long. The V gene's germline CDR1 is SGHTA and CDR2 FQGNSA. The trim removed 5 bases at V and 5 bases at J, leaving 10 bases unmatched.

This clonotype was observed a handful of times. CDR3 sequence (DNA): TGCAGTGCTAGTCCTATGGACAGGACCTTGCTCTACGAGCAGTACTTC. Amino acids: CSASPMDRTLLYEQYF. The chain links TRBV20-1 to TRBJ2-7; 7 nucleotides align to TRBD1. With V trimmed by 3 bases and J by 3 bases, 14 bases remained unmatched. The CDR3 spans 16 residues. The germline V gene has CDR1 DFQATT and CDR2 SNEGSKA (reference sequence).